The clone carrying this T cell receptor (beta chain) has ten or more counts. What it binds is unknown. The sample comes from a study of T cells in Graves' hyperthyroidism and ophthalmopathy. Looking at the study overall: At initial diagnosis, before any treatment had begun, peripheral blood was obtained.

Researchers took RNA transcripts and amplified the TCR beta CDR3 regions from them. First-round RT-PCR with HTBI primers amplified the TCR CDR3 region. TCRdb redid the calling of the multiplex PCR reads with MiXCR, one entry per CDR3 protein. Counted here are 200,000 to 250,000 distinct CDR3 sequences, approximately 16% occurring once; the ten biggest clones make up around 30%. General study findings and limits: The model's output predicted ophthalmopathy at a median of roughly 6.9 months prior to onset.

Source material: blood. The TCR sequence derives from a woman under 30 with Graves' ophthalmopathy.

The CDR3 protein is CASSEAEMNTEAFF. CDR3 sequence (DNA): TGTGCCAGCAGTGAAGCAGAAATGAACACTGAAGCTTTCTTT. V usage is TRBV2 and J usage is TRBJ1-1; D is unresolved. The V end was cut by 0 bases, the J end by 0 bases, with 5 bases between. Germline lookup yields CDR1 SNHLY and CDR2 FYNNEI. The CDR3 has 14 residues.